What follows are 24 T cell receptor beta chains derived from one specimen sequenced in a study of PD-1 blockade in classical Hodgkin lymphoma. Data came from immunoSEQ multiplex PCR; TCRdb stores just in-frame clones and leaves some out. The table lists tens of thousands of clones, around 79% of them singletons. Sample time point: cycle 4 day 1 (C4D1), after more than five weeks of nivolumab. Every patient experienced relapse after autologous stem cell transplantation, and brentuximab vedotin exposure varied. Sequencing was performed on peripheral blood mononuclear cells (PBMCs), taken before the fourth cycle of nivolumab. The receptors come from a human donor with classical Hodgkin lymphoma.

The rearrangement uses TRBV7-9 and TRBJ1-6, with TRBD1 matching 8 bases. The length of the CDR3 is 18 residues. Germline CDR1 SEHNR, CDR2 FQNEAQ (reference sequence). J was trimmed by 6 bases and V by 0 bases; bases with no gene match: 10. The CDR3 is CASSLAAAGGPGNSPLHF. The CDR3, as DNA: TGTGCCAGCAGCTTAGCTGCGGCAGGGGGCCCGGGTAATTCACCCCTCCACTTT.

The rearrangement joins TRBV29-1 to TRBJ2-1, with D unresolved. Trimming removed 3 bases from V and 6 bases from J, with 12 bases in between. Germline V gene data show CDR1 as SQVTM and CDR2 as ANQGSEA. This CDR3 is 13 amino acids long. CDR3 residues: CSVDDPTTNEQFF. The DNA for the CDR3 is TGCAGCGTTGATGACCCAACGACCAATGAGCAGTTCTTC.

V is TRBV5-4 and J is TRBJ2-5, with 14 bases identical to TRBD2. This CDR3 spans 15 amino acids. The V gene's germline CDR1 is SGHNT and CDR2 YYREEE (reference sequence). The V gene end was trimmed by 0 bases and the J gene end by 8 bases; junction bases not matched to a gene: 3. The CDR3 region has the DNA TGTGCCAGCAGCTTGGTGGGACTAGCGGGGGAAACCCAGTACTTC. It codes for CASSLVGLAGETQYF.

The chain is built from TRBV5-4 and TRBJ2-2; 8 bases agree with TRBD2. The CDR3 contains 16 residues. CDR1 and CDR2 (germline): SGHNT, YYREEE (reference sequence). Losses at the gene ends were 1 base for V and 5 bases for J; bases not matched to a gene: 7. CDR3 amino acids: CASSLIGGGRTGELFF. In DNA form, the CDR3 reads TGTGCCAGCAGCTTGATCGGGGGGGGCCGAACCGGGGAGCTGTTTTTT. Filled out from reference TRBV5-4 and TRBJ2-2, the complete variable domain reads ETGVTQSPTHLIKTRGQQVTLRCSSQSGHNTVSWYQQALGQGPQFIFQYYREEENGRGNFPPRFSGLQFPNYSSELNVNALELDDSALYLCASSLIGGGRTGELFFGEGSRLTVL.

A few counts support this clone. This chain connects TRBV7-2 to TRBJ2-3, with D perhaps TRBD1 (6 bases). This CDR3 has 15 residues. Germline V CDR1 and CDR2: SGHTA, FQGNSA. The V and J ends lost 5 bases and 4 bases respectively, with 16 bases between them. The CDR3, as DNA: TGTGCCAGCAGCCCCTTTCCCAGGGGTCCAGATACGCAGTATTTT. Residues: CASSPFPRGPDTQYF. Combining the CDR3 with reference TRBV7-2 and TRBJ2-3 gives the whole variable domain GAGVSQSPSNKVTEKGKDVELRCDPISGHTALYWYRQSLGQGLEFLIYFQGNSAPDKSGLPSDRFSAERTGGSVSTLTIQRTQQEDSAVYLCASSPFPRGPDTQYFGPGTRLTVL.

In this sample, this clone turned up a few times. V gene TRBV10-3 combines with J gene TRBJ1-2; possibly TRBD1 for D (6 bases). V shed 4 bases and J shed 4 bases, with 31 bases lying between them. Germline V lookup: CDR1 ENHRY, CDR2 SYGVKD. There are 20 residues in the CDR3. CDR3 amino acids: CAISAPRRWFFGQPTYGYTF. DNA of the CDR3: TGTGCCATCAGTGCCCCTCGGAGATGGTTCTTCGGACAGCCTACCTATGGCTACACCTTC.

The rearrangement links TRBV5-1 to TRBJ2-2; D is unresolved. This CDR3 region has 15 residues. The germline V gene encodes CDR1 SGHRS and CDR2 YFSETQ. Trimming removed 0 bases at V and 4 bases at J, with 10 bases between. The CDR3, as DNA: TGCGCCAGCAGCTTGGTTTCGGGTTTCACCGGGGAGCTGTTTTTT. It yields the protein CASSLVSGFTGELFF.

This clone was picked up a small number of times. The chain carries TRBV28 and TRBJ2-7, with 13 bases fitting TRBD2. Germline V gene lookup returns CDR1 MDHEN and CDR2 SYDVKM. The CDR3 runs to 17 residues. V shed 0 bases and J 6 bases; nucleotides not matched to a gene: 8. CDR3 DNA sequence: TGTGCCAGCAGTTTATGGGAACTAGCGGGGGGGCCCGGCGAGCAGTACTTC. Translation: CASSLWELAGGPGEQYF.

The chain recombines TRBV7-3 with TRBJ1-2; D ambiguous. Trimming took off 3 bases at V and 0 bases at J, with 8 bases between the two ends. The length of the CDR3 is 14 residues. Germline V gene sequence: CDR1 SGHTA, CDR2 FQGTGA. CDR3 region: CASSFGISNYGYTF. CDR3 bases: TGTGCCAGCAGCTTTGGGATATCTAACTATGGCTACACCTTC.

This clone turned up a few times. This rearrangement joins TRBV5-1 to TRBJ2-5; perhaps TRBD1 as D (6 bases). The V and J ends lost 4 bases and 0 bases respectively, with 13 bases between them. This CDR3 has 15 residues. Germline CDR1 is SGHRS and CDR2 is YFSETQ. The CDR3 DNA reads TGCGCCAGCAGCACCCCACAGGGATACCAAGAGACCCAGTACTTC. This translates into CASSTPQGYQETQYF.

The rearrangement links TRBV23-1 to TRBJ2-5; a possible D gene is TRBD1 (6 bases). TRBV23-1 is an ORF, and what it does is uncertain. Trimming pared 10 bases from V and 0 bases from J, leaving 18 bases between. CDR3 length equals 15 residues. The CDR3 DNA follows: TGCGCCATCCCGACCCCAGGACAGTACCAAGAGACCCAGTACTTC. It is translated as CAIPTPGQYQETQYF.

The genes are TRBV27 and TRBJ1-6, with unresolved D. CDR1 MNHEY and CDR2 SMNVEV come from the germline V gene (reference sequence). V lost 8 bases to trimming and J lost 8 bases, with 10 bases between them. The CDR3 spans 12 residues. CDR3 bases: TGTGCCAGCCGGGGTTATGATTCACCCCTCCACTTT. It yields the protein CASRGYDSPLHF.

This clone has only a few counts. The chain combines TRBV4-3 with TRBJ2-3, with a possible D match to TRBD2 (7 bases). The V end was cut by 0 bases, the J end by 1 base, with 11 bases between. Germline V gene lookup returns CDR1 LGHNA and CDR2 YSLEER. This CDR3 has 16 amino acids. CDR3 region: CASSQELGGGTDTQYF. CDR3 in DNA: TGCGCCAGCAGCCAAGAACTAGGGGGGGGCACAGATACGCAGTATTTT.

This rearrangement joins TRBV7-9 to TRBJ2-5, with D possibly matching TRBD2 (6 bases). CDR1 SEHNR and CDR2 FQNEAQ come from the germline V gene (reference sequence). V was clipped by 5 bases and J by 3 bases, with 10 bases between them. The CDR3 consists of 13 residues. In DNA form, the CDR3 reads TGTGCCAGCAGCCGGAGGGGCGAAGAGACCCAGTACTTC. Protein: CASSRRGEETQYF.

The chain recombines TRBV27 with TRBJ2-1; perhaps TRBD2 as D (6 bases). The V end was cut by 5 bases, the J end by 5 bases, with 16 bases between. This CDR3 has 15 amino acids. Germline V gene sequence: CDR1 MNHEY, CDR2 SMNVEV (reference sequence). CDR3 sequence (DNA): TGTGCCAGCAGTCAAACCGGGACTTTACACAATGAGCAGTTCTTC. Its protein product is CASSQTGTLHNEQFF.

The V and J genes are TRBV5-4 and TRBJ2-1; D is unresolved. Germline V CDR1 and CDR2: SGHNT, YYREEE (reference sequence). Trimming removed 2 bases at V and 4 bases at J, with 13 bases between. This CDR3 is built from 15 residues. This CDR3 reads CASSFVASQYNEQFF. CDR3 in DNA: TGTGCCAGCAGCTTCGTTGCGTCCCAATACAATGAGCAGTTCTTC.

This chain links TRBV25-1 with TRBJ2-7; the D call may be TRBD1 or TRBD2 (6 bases each). V was cut by 6 bases and J by 3 bases, with 12 bases left in between. The CDR3 contains 13 residues. Germline CDR1 is MGHDK and CDR2 is SYGVNS. The CDR3 coding sequence is TGTGCCAGCAGCGTAGGGGGGATCTACGAGCAGTACTTC. Its translation: CASSVGGIYEQYF.

This clone was seen only a few times. The genes are TRBV7-7 and TRBJ2-2; no clear D. The CDR3 is 13 residues long. Trimming shortened V by 5 bases and J by 7 bases, and 11 bases separated the two germline ends. Germline lookup yields CDR1 SSHAT and CDR2 FNYEAQ (reference sequence). The CDR3 nucleotides are TGTGCCAGCAGCCCTGCGTACGGCGGGGAGCTGTTTTTT. Its translation: CASSPAYGGELFF.

The rearrangement uses TRBV5-1 and TRBJ2-3; 8 bases align to TRBD2. Germline values: CDR1 SGHRS, CDR2 YFSETQ. V lost 4 bases to trimming and J lost 4 bases; unmatched junction nucleotides: 14. The CDR3 is 17 residues long. The CDR3 here is CASSRGTSGGDADTQYF. The CDR3 nucleotides are TGCGCCAGCAGCCGAGGGACTAGTGGAGGGGACGCAGATACGCAGTATTTT.

This chain uses TRBV27 with TRBJ1-1; a weak D match, TRBD1 (6 bases). The CDR3 extends over 14 amino acids. Trimming cost V 2 bases and J 4 bases, with 11 bases left between them. CDR1 and CDR2 from the germline V gene are MNHEY and SMNVEV (reference sequence). The CDR3 loop reads CASSLGGPSTEAFF. In DNA, the CDR3 is TGTGCCAGCAGTTTAGGGGGCCCGAGCACTGAAGCTTTCTTT.

This clone is a singleton in its sample. In nucleotides, the CDR3 is TGTGCCAGCAGCCAACGGACATTCATGAACACTGAAGCTTTCTTT. Its translation: CASSQRTFMNTEAFF. V gene TRBV14 combines with J gene TRBJ1-1; possible D gene TRBD1, 5 bases. V was cut by 2 bases and J by 0 bases, with 10 bases left in between. Germline V gene lookup returns CDR1 SGHDN and CDR2 FVKESK. The CDR3 extends over 15 amino acids. Full variable domain (rest looked up from reference TRBV14 and TRBJ1-1): EAGVTQFPSHSVIEKGQTVTLRCDPISGHDNLYWYRRVMGKEIKFLLHFVKESKQDESGMPNNRFLAERTGGTYSTLKVQPAELEDSGVYFCASSQRTFMNTEAFFGQGTRLTVV.

The table lists this clone with a few counts. J is TRBJ1-1 and V is TRBV19; D is perhaps TRBD1 (6 bases). The CDR3 sequence is 15 residues long. Germline V gene sequence: CDR1 LNHDA, CDR2 SQIVND (reference sequence). The germline V and J ends were trimmed by 5 bases and 4 bases, with 17 bases remaining between them. For the CDR3, the DNA is TGTGCCAGTAGTCTCCGACAGGCCGGGGGCACTGAAGCTTTCTTT. This codes for CASSLRQAGGTEAFF.

This chain uses TRBV7-9 with TRBJ2-7; D ambiguous. V was cut by 8 bases and J by 0 bases, with 11 bases left in between. This CDR3 contains 13 residues. Germline assignment: CDR1 SEHNR and CDR2 FQNEAQ (reference sequence). CDR3 in DNA: TGTGCCAGCGGCGCATTGAGCTCCTACGAGCAGTACTTC. It translates to CASGALSSYEQYF.

The chain has TRBV15 and TRBJ1-4, with D possibly matching TRBD1 (6 bases). The CDR3 covers 13 residues. In germline, CDR1 is LNHNV, CDR2 YYDKDF (reference sequence). Trimming removed 8 bases from V and 8 bases from J, with 15 bases in between. In DNA form, the CDR3 reads TGTGCCACCGGGTGGAGGGGGAGCGAAAAACTGTTTTTT. Translating gives CATGWRGSEKLFF.